A single sample is the source of the 8 T cell receptor beta chains below, sequenced in a study of blood T cells in healthy people across ages. A second PCR of roughly 7 to 11 cycles used a sample-barcoded 5' primer and a J-beta primer mix. TCRdb re-derived calls from the 5' RACE reads in MiXCR, one entry per CDR3 protein. Among fewer than 750,000 distinct CDR3 sequences listed, around 48% were seen once. Sequenced material: blood. The source of these receptors is a man older than 75 in good health.

This clonotype was recorded at least ten times. The chain couples TRBV29-1 to TRBJ2-1; 12 bases map to TRBD2. The CDR3 runs to 13 residues. Germline loops: CDR1 SQVTM, CDR2 ANQGSEA. With 7 bases clipped from V and 6 bases from J, the junction kept 4 bases outside the gene matches. The CDR3 region has the DNA TGCAGCGCCGCGACTAGCGGGAGCAATGAGCAGTTCTTC. Amino acid sequence: CSAATSGSNEQFF.

The chain recombines TRBV5-6 with TRBJ1-1; D call uncertain. Germline CDR1 is SGHDT and CDR2 is YYEEEE. The CDR3 length is 12 residues. V lost 4 bases to trimming and J lost 7 bases, with 11 bases between them. In nucleotides, the CDR3 is TGTGCCAGCAGCGCTGCGGGCGGTGAAGCTTTCTTT. Amino acid sequence: CASSAAGGEAFF.

This clonotype turned up a few times. This chain links TRBV6-5 with TRBJ1-4; 9 nucleotides match TRBD1. This CDR3 has 18 residues. V dropped 4 bases and J dropped 0; count of bases not matched to a gene: 9. Germline lookup yields CDR1 MNHEY and CDR2 SVGAGI. The CDR3 is CASSFPGQGRATNEKLFF. Here the CDR3 DNA reads TGTGCCAGCAGTTTCCCGGGACAGGGCAGAGCAACTAATGAAAAACTGTTTTTT.

The chain employs TRBV7-2 and TRBJ1-1, with 9 bases fitting TRBD1. Germline V gene lookup returns CDR1 SGHTA and CDR2 FQGNSA. Trimming cost V 0 bases and J 3 bases; bases outside gene matches: 2. The CDR3 sequence is 15 residues long. The DNA of the CDR3 is TGTGCCAGCAGCTTAGCCGGACAGGGGTACACTGAAGCTTTCTTT. It yields the protein CASSLAGQGYTEAFF.

The chain recombines TRBV12-3 or TRBV12-4 with TRBJ2-7, with a possible D match to TRBD2 (6 bases). This CDR3 has 14 residues. V was pared by 2 bases and J by 3 bases, with 11 bases between. CDR3 DNA sequence: TGTGCCAGCAGTTTATATGGGGGGAGCTACGAGCAGTACTTC. It is translated as CASSLYGGSYEQYF.

In DNA form, the CDR3 reads TGCAGCCTCCTCGGGCAGGGAGGGTACCAAGAGACCCAGTACTTC. It yields the protein CSLLGQGGYQETQYF. The rearrangement uses TRBV29-1 and TRBJ2-5; 7 bases align to TRBD2. Germline V gene data show CDR1 as SQVTM and CDR2 as ANQGSEA. This CDR3 has 15 amino acids. The trim removed 8 bases at V and 0 bases at J, leaving 12 bases unmatched.

The V and J genes are TRBV20-1 and TRBJ2-1; 11 nucleotides agree with TRBD2. CDR3 length equals 16 residues. Germline CDR1 is DFQATT and CDR2 is SNEGSKA (reference sequence). Trimming took 5 bases from V and 3 from J; bases not matched to a gene: 9. CDR3 protein: CSALKTGTSGYNEQFF. In DNA, the CDR3 is TGCAGTGCTTTAAAAACCGGGACTAGCGGCTACAATGAGCAGTTCTTC.

The chain combines TRBV20-1 with TRBJ2-5, with TRBD1 matching 8 bases. The junction had 5 bases not matched to a gene; V was cut back by 2 bases and J by 0 bases. Per germline, CDR1 DFQATT and CDR2 SNEGSKA (reference sequence). CDR3 length: 15 amino acids. The DNA of the CDR3 is TGCAGTGCTAGATCCGGACAGGGACACCAAGAGACCCAGTACTTC. It encodes CSARSGQGHQETQYF.